This TCR beta chain was sequenced for a study of cytomegalovirus exposure and HLA in healthy donors. Trimming shortened V by 6 bases and J by 7 bases, and 25 bases separated the two germline ends. The CDR3 runs to 17 residues. Germline values: CDR1 SGHNT, CDR2 YENEEA. Both 60 Vbeta primers and 13 Jbeta primers went into the PCR. The data were produced by immunoSEQ multiplex PCR, yet TCRdb's version contains in-frame clones alone and is incomplete. Here the sample spans 200,000 to 250,000 clones, roughly 84% being singletons. Sequences were obtained from PBMCs. The clonotype comes from a girl between 10 and 17 years old in good health and CMV-seronegative. The J gene is TRBJ2-1, the V gene TRBV11-3; D is possibly TRBD2 (5 bases). The CDR3 loop reads CASSKFRLIGERNEQFF. As DNA, the CDR3 is TGTGCCAGCAGTAAATTCCGATTAATCGGGGAGAGGAATGAGCAGTTCTTC.